One sample yielded the 9 T cell receptor beta chains listed below, sequenced in a study of blood T cell repertoires in COVID-19. Assay: immunoSEQ multiplex PCR; the TCRdb copy retains only in-frame clones and omits some. The sample lists hundreds of thousands of clones, roughly 90% occurring once. The specimen sequenced was peripheral blood. The receptors stem from a woman between 50 and 59 years old who had recovered from COVID-19.

Worth noting for this clone: Other DNA sequences from this sample encode an identical CDR3 as well. The chain combines TRBV28 with TRBJ1-1; D remains unclear. The CDR3 covers 14 residues. The V end was cut by 1 base, the J end by 1 base, with 7 bases between. Germline V CDR1 and CDR2: MDHEN, SYDVKM. For the CDR3, the DNA is TGTGCCAGCAGTTTATTCGCAGAGAACACTGAAGCTTTCTTT. Its protein is CASSLFAENTEAFF. Based on the CDR3 plus reference TRBV28 and TRBJ1-1, the full variable domain is DVKVTQSSRYLVKRTGEKVFLECVQDMDHENMFWYRQDPGLGLRLIYFSYDVKMKEKGDIPEGYSVSREKKERFSLILESASTNQTSMYLCASSLFAENTEAFFGQGTRLTVV.

The chain joins TRBV4-3 to TRBJ1-1, with TRBD1 identical over 9 bases. The germline V gene has CDR1 LGHNA and CDR2 YSLEER. The CDR3 consists of 15 residues. The ends lost 3 bases at V and 3 bases at J; junction bases unmatched: 5. The chain's CDR3 is CASSHDRGRYTEAFF. The CDR3 DNA follows: TGCGCCAGCAGCCATGACAGGGGGAGGTACACTGAAGCTTTCTTT.

Only a few counts were recorded for this clone. This chain links TRBV2 with TRBJ1-2, with no clear D. Trimming shortened V by 3 bases and J by 3 bases, and 8 bases separated the two germline ends. This CDR3 is 13 amino acids long. CDR1 and CDR2 (germline): SNHLY, FYNNEI. CDR3 sequence: CASSEREDYGYTF. The CDR3 DNA reads as TGTGCCAGCAGTGAGAGGGAGGACTATGGCTACACCTTC.

In its sample, this clone was seen once. The chain carries TRBV28 and TRBJ1-2, with 10 bases fitting TRBD1. Trimming cost V 3 bases and J 3 bases; bases outside gene matches: 4. The CDR3 is made up of 15 amino acids. In germline, CDR1 is MDHEN, CDR2 SYDVKM. CDR3 sequence: CASSLGQGFHYGYTF. The CDR3 DNA reads TGTGCCAGCAGTTTGGGACAGGGGTTTCACTATGGCTACACCTTC.

The sample holds one count of this clone. The chain recombines TRBV27 with TRBJ2-1; TRBD2 matches 7 bases. CDR1 is MNHEY, CDR2 SMNVEV, per germline (reference sequence). Unmatched junction bases numbered 15, after V lost 2 bases and J lost 5 bases. CDR3 length: 18 residues. The CDR3 region is CASSLGVWTSLSDNEQFF. CDR3 in DNA: TGTGCCAGCAGTTTAGGCGTATGGACTAGTCTATCCGACAATGAGCAGTTCTTC.

This sequence joins TRBV19 and TRBJ2-7, with D unclear. V was trimmed by 3 bases and J by 7 bases, leaving 13 bases between them. This CDR3 region has 13 residues. Germline V gives CDR1 LNHDA, CDR2 SQIVND (reference sequence). CDR3 sequence reads: CASSITRAGEQYF. CDR3 in DNA: TGTGCCAGTAGTATTACTCGAGCCGGGGAGCAGTACTTC. Together with reference TRBV19 and TRBJ2-7, the CDR3 gives the full variable domain: DGGITQSPKYLFRKEGQNVTLSCEQNLNHDAMYWYRQDPGQGLRLIYYSQIVNDFQKGDIAEGYSVSREKKESFPLTVTSAQKNPTAFYLCASSITRAGEQYFGPGTRLTVT.

The rearrangement uses TRBV12-2 and TRBJ1-5; the table's D call of TRBD1 was not tested on the DNA. TRBV12-2 is listed as a pseudogene. The CDR3 runs to 15 residues. The CDR3 region has the DNA TGTCGGGGGGACAGGGGGCTAAGAGGCAATCAGCCCCAGCATTTT. Protein sequence: CRGDRGLRGNQPQHF.

V and J are TRBV19 and TRBJ1-5, with 11 positions matching TRBD1. There are 16 residues in the CDR3. J lost 7 bases, V lost 6 bases, and 11 bases had no gene match. The germline gives CDR1 LNHDA, CDR2 SQIVND (reference sequence). CDR3 in amino acids: CASRATGQGVGQPQHF. As DNA, the CDR3 is TGTGCCAGTAGGGCTACGGGACAGGGGGTGGGCCAGCCCCAGCATTTT.

V is TRBV15 and J is TRBJ2-7; D is perhaps TRBD2 (6 bases). CDR1 is LNHNV and CDR2 is YYDKDF in the germline V gene (reference sequence). V lost 6 bases, J lost 5 bases, and 14 bases lay in between. The CDR3 contains 13 residues. CDR3 sequence reads: CATRDGGKNEQYF. In DNA form, the CDR3 reads TGTGCCACCAGAGATGGAGGGAAAAACGAGCAGTACTTC.